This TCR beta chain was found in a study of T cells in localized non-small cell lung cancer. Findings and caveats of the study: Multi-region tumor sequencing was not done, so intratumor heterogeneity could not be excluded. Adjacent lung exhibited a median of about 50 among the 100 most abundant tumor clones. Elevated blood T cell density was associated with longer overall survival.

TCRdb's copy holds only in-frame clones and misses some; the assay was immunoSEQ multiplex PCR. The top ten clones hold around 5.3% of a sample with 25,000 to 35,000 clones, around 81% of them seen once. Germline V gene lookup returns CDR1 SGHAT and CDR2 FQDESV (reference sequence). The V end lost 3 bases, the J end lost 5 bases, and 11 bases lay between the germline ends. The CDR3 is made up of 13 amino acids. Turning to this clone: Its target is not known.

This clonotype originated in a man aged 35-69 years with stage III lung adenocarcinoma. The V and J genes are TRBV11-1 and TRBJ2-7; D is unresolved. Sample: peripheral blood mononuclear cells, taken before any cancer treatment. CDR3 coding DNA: TGTGCCAGCAGCTTGCCTCTCGCGGACGAGCAGTACTTC. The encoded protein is CASSLPLADEQYF.